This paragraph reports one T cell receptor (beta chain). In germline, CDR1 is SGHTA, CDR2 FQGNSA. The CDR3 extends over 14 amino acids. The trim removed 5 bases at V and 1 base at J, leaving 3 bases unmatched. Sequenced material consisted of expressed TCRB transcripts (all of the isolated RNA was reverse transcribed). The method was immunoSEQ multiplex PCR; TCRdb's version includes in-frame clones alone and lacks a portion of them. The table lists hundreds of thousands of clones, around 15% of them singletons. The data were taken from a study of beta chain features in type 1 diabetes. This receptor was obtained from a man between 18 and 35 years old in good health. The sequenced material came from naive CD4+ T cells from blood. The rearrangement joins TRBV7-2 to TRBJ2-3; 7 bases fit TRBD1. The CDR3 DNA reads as TGTGCCAGCAGCCCGACAGGGCGCACAGATACGCAGTATTTT. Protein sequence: CASSPTGRTDTQYF.